This entry features one TCR beta chain sequence. The antigen remains undetermined. This entry is derived from a study of response to subunit inactivated influenza vaccine. Study conclusions and caveats: Each seasonal flu vaccination may recruit only limited new T cells, authors suggested.

Each CDR3 protein is one row after TCRdb ran MiXCR on the RT-PCR reads. The sample lists roughly 650,000 distinct CDR3 sequences, around 14% seen once, with roughly 11% in the top ten. Germline V gene sequence: CDR1 SGHRS, CDR2 YFSETQ. The CDR3 totals 15 residues. V trimming: 0 bases; J trimming: 6 bases; junction bases outside the gene matches: 5. Sample: PBMCs from blood, taken 11 to 12 days after vaccination. The TCR was taken from a man over 45 who received an inactivated influenza vaccine. J is TRBJ2-3 and V is TRBV5-1; 9 bases fit TRBD2. CDR3 sequence reads: CASSLVRGRGDTQYF. CDR3 nucleotides: TGCGCCAGCAGCTTGGTTCGCGGGAGGGGTGATACGCAGTATTTT. Combining the CDR3 with reference TRBV5-1 and TRBJ2-3 gives the whole variable domain KAGVTQTPRYLIKTRGQQVTLSCSPISGHRSVSWYQQTPGQGLQFLFEYFSETQRNKGNFPGRFSGRQFSNSRSEMNVSTLELGDSALYLCASSLVRGRGDTQYFGPGTRLTVL.